One sample yielded the 8 T cell receptor beta chains listed below, sequenced in a study of cytomegalovirus exposure and HLA in healthy donors (dated by TCRdb to about 2017). Library preparation was by the immunoSEQ multiplex PCR assay. The multiplex PCR relied on a mix of 60 forward primers for TCR Vbeta segments and 13 reverse primers for TCR Jbeta segments. TCRdb's version of the immuneACCESS table is confined to in-frame rearrangements and falls short of the full clone set. An unresolved V gene accounts for under half of the shortfall where checked; the remainder is of unknown origin. For this sample there are some 190,000 clones; roughly 80% appear just once. Over 1.5% of the sample is held by the ten biggest clonotypes. Sequenced material: PBMCs. The receptors derive from a woman younger than 30 in good health and CMV-seronegative.

V is TRBV2 and J is TRBJ2-1; TRBD2 matches 8 bases. V lost 6 bases and J lost 2; bases outside the gene matches: 12. The CDR3 totals 17 residues. The germline V gene encodes CDR1 SNHLY and CDR2 FYNNEI. As DNA, the CDR3 is TGTGCCAGCAGCCCCGGGGTAGCGGGAATGACCTACAATGAGCAGTTCTTC. Its translation: CASSPGVAGMTYNEQFF. Looking up the rest from reference TRBV2 and TRBJ2-1 gives the full variable domain: EPEVTQTPSHQVTQMGQEVILRCVPISNHLYFYWYRQILGQKVEFLVSFYNNEISEKSEIFDDQFSVERPDGSNFTLKIRSTKLEDSAMYFCASSPGVAGMTYNEQFFGPGTRLTVL.

This sequence joins TRBV5-1 and TRBJ1-2; 10 positions agree with TRBD1. J was trimmed by 7 bases and V by 5 bases; bases with no gene match: 8. The CDR3 has 14 residues. Germline V lookup: CDR1 SGHRS, CDR2 YFSETQ. CDR3 coding DNA: TGCGCCAGCAGGGGGGGACAGGGGCAACTTGGCTACACCTTC. This gives the protein CASRGGQGQLGYTF. The whole variable domain, filled in from reference TRBV5-1 and TRBJ1-2, reads KAGVTQTPRYLIKTRGQQVTLSCSPISGHRSVSWYQQTPGQGLQFLFEYFSETQRNKGNFPGRFSGRQFSNSRSEMNVSTLELGDSALYLCASRGGQGQLGYTFGSGTRLTVV.

The chain recombines TRBV2 with TRBJ2-7; 7 bases align to TRBD1. This CDR3 spans 16 amino acids. V trimming: 2 bases; J trimming: 0 bases; junction bases outside the gene matches: 7. Germline values: CDR1 SNHLY, CDR2 FYNNEI. The CDR3 nucleotides are TGTGCCAGCAGTGAAATGACAGGGCCGAGCTCCTACGAGCAGTACTTC. It translates to CASSEMTGPSSYEQYF.

This chain uses TRBV30 with TRBJ2-5; 9 bases agree with TRBD2. The CDR3 consists of 14 residues. The V and J ends lost 1 base and 11 bases, in that order; junction bases with no gene match: 11. Germline V gene sequence: CDR1 GTSNPN, CDR2 SVGIG (reference sequence). The CDR3 reads CAWSEFLREGGQYF. In DNA, the CDR3 is TGTGCCTGGAGTGAGTTCCTGCGGGAGGGGGGGCAGTACTTC. The full variable domain, in which reference TRBV30 and TRBJ2-5 provide the parts outside the CDR3, is SQTIHQWPATLVQPVGSPLSLECTVEGTSNPNLYWYRQAAGRGLQLLFYSVGIGQISSEVPQNLSASRPQDRQFILSSKKLLLSDSGFYLCAWSEFLREGGQYFGPGTRLLVL.

The J gene is TRBJ1-2, the V gene TRBV9, with 7 bases aligning to TRBD1. Trimming at V came to 4 bases and at J to 7 bases, leaving 13 bases not matched to a gene. Per the germline V gene, CDR1 is SGDLS and CDR2 is YYNGEE. This CDR3 contains 15 residues. The chain's CDR3 is CASSTQDRVGSGYTF. CDR3 nucleotides: TGTGCCAGCAGCACCCAAGACAGGGTAGGAAGTGGCTACACCTTC.

The V and J genes are TRBV11-2 and TRBJ1-2; D unclear. The germline V gene has CDR1 SGHAT and CDR2 FQNNGV. The V end was cut by 5 bases, the J end by 8 bases, with 21 bases between. This CDR3 is 15 amino acids long. The CDR3 loop reads CASSLTTMAAGGYTF. The CDR3 DNA reads TGTGCCAGCAGCCTAACGACAATGGCCGCCGGAGGCTACACCTTC.

V gene TRBV7-9 combines with J gene TRBJ1-2; 7 bases line up with TRBD1. The CDR3 loop spans 13 amino acids. Germline CDR1 reads SEHNR; CDR2 reads FQNEAQ (reference sequence). V lost 4 bases to trimming and J lost 2 bases; unmatched junction nucleotides: 1. The CDR3 here is CASSSTGNYGYTF. Here the CDR3 DNA reads TGTGCCAGCAGCTCGACAGGGAACTATGGCTACACCTTC.

This clone has only a few counts. Other DNA sequences from this sample encode an identical CDR3 as well. The chain joins TRBV28 to TRBJ2-2; D not certain. The CDR3 covers 12 residues. V lost 6 bases and J 1 base, leaving 3 bases between the germline ends. The germline V gene encodes CDR1 MDHEN and CDR2 SYDVKM. The CDR3 DNA reads as TGTGCCAGCAGCTTGAACACCGGGGAGCTGTTTTTT. This sequence encodes CASSLNTGELFF.